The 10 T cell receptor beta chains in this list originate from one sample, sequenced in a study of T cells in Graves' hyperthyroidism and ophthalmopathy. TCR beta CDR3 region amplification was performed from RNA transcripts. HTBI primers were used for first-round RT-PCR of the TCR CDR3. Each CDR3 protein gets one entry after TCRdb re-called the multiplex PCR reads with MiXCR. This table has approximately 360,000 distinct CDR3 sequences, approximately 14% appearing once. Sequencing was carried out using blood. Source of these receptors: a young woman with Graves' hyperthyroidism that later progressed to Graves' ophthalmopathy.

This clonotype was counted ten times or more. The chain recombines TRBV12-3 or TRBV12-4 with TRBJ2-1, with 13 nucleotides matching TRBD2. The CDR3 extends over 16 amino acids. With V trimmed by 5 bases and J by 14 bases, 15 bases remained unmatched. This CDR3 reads CASSALNIGLAGVEFF. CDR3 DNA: TGTGCCAGCAGTGCCCTTAACATAGGACTAGCGGGAGTGGAGTTCTTC.

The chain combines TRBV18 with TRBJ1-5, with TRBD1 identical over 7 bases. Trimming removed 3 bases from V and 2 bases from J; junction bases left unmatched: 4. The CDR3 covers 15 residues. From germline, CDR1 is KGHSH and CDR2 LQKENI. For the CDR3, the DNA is TGTGCCAGCTCACCCCAGGGGGATGGCAATCAGCCCCAGCATTTT. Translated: CASSPQGDGNQPQHF. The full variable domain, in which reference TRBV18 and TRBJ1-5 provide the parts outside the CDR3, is NAGVMQNPRHLVRRRGQEARLRCSPMKGHSHVYWYRQLPEEGLKFMVYLQKENIIDESGMPKERFSAEFPKEGPSILRIQQVVRGDSAAYFCASSPQGDGNQPQHFGDGTRLSIL.

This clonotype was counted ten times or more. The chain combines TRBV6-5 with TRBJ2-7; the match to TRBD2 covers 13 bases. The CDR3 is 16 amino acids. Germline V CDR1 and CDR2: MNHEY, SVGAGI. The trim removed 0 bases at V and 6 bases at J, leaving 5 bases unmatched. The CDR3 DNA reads TGTGCCAGCAGTTACTCCCGGACTAGCGGGAGTGGCGAGCAGTACTTC. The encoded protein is CASSYSRTSGSGEQYF.

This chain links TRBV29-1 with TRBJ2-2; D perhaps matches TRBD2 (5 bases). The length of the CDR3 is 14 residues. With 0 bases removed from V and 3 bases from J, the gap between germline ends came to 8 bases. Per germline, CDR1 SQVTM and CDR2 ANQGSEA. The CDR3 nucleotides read TGCAGCGTTGAAGAACGGGGTTACACCGGGGAGCTGTTTTTT. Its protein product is CSVEERGYTGELFF.

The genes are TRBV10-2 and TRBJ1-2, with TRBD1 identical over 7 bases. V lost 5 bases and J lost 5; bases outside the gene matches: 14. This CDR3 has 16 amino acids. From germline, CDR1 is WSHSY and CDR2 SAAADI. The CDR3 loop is CASSLNPDRPTYGYTF. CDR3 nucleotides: TGCGCCAGCAGTTTGAATCCGGACAGGCCGACGTATGGCTACACCTTC.

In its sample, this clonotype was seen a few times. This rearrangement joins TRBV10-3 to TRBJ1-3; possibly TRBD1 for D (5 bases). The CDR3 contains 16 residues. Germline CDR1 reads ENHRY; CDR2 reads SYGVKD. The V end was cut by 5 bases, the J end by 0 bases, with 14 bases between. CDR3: CAISPSLGVSGNTIYF. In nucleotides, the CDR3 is TGTGCCATCAGTCCGTCTCTGGGGGTCTCTGGAAACACCATATATTTT.

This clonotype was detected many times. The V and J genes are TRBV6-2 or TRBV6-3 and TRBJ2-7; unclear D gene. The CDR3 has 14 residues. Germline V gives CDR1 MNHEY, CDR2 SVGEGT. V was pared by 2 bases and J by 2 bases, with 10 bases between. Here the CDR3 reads CASSYTNPAYEQYF. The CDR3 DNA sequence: TGTGCCAGCAGTTACACCAACCCAGCCTACGAGCAGTACTTC.

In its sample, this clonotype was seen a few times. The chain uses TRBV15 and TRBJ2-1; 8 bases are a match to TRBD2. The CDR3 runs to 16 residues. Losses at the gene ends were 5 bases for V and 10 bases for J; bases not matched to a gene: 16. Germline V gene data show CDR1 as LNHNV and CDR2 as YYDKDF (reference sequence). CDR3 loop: CATSPRSSGRSGEQFF. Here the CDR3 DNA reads TGTGCCACCAGCCCCAGGTCCAGCGGGAGATCGGGGGAGCAGTTCTTC.

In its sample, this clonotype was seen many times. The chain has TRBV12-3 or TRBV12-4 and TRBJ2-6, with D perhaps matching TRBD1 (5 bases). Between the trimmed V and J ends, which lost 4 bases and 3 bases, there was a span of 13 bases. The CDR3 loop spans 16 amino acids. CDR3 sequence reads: CASSSSGRRGANVLTF. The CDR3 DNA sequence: TGTGCCAGCAGTTCGTCAGGGCGGCGTGGGGCCAACGTCCTGACTTTC.

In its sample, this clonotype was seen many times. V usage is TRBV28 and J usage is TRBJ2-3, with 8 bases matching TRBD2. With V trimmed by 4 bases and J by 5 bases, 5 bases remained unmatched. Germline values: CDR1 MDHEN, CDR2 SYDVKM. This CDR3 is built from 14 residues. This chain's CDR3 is CASSSAGEEDTQYF. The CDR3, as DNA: TGTGCCAGCAGTTCAGCGGGAGAGGAAGATACGCAGTATTTT.